One T cell receptor (beta chain) is described in this entry. Its antigen specificity is not known. One base away there is no much larger clone; base qualities are not given. The data derive from a study of shared clonotypes between healthy human individuals (dated by TCRdb to the early 2020s). Some background on the complete study: Two women and three men aged 18 to 49 years were included in the cohort. Different laboratories and diverse techniques were used to prepare libraries and sequence TCR repertoires, to increase sequencing depth and limit assay-specific biases. For each donor, CD4 naive and CD4 memory were each given three plates, CD8 naive was given two plates, and CD8 memory was given one plate. Between about 0.8 and 9 billion PBMCs per donor were obtained by leukapheresis. To estimate repertoire size and how much clonotypes are shared between individuals, the study performed deep sequencing of blood TCR repertoires from roughly five healthy adults.

Beyond this particular receptor, the publication reports: Incomplete sequencing was indicated by rarefaction of sorted-subset datasets, despite the large sequencing depth. Based on pairwise subsampling, the degree of clonotype sharing among donors was expected to be affected by sequencing depth. Sampling was restricted to blood, and TCR repertoires in tissues likely differ from the TCR repertoires found in blood. About 4.5% of naive CD4, 3% to 4% of naive CD8, roughly 2.4% of memory CD4, and less than 0.45% of memory CD8 clonotypes were shared across several donors. The genetic and exposure-history diversity represented was limited by the small number of donors. Compared with non-shared clonotypes, clonotypes shared by all four sorted-subset donors had higher generation probabilities. Larger estimated clonotype richness was generally found for naive subsets than for memory subsets.

CD8 naive samples were CD45RO-negative cells positively selected for CCR7, giving a CD45RA+CCR7+ population that excluded TemRA cells. The donors were healthy, HIV-negative adults who had no recently reported acute infections or vaccinations. Every donor was a Caucasian adult residing in Nashville, Tennessee, USA. Blood was obtained by leukapheresis, after which PBMCs were separated by Ficoll-Histopaque density gradient centrifugation and cryopreserved in liquid nitrogen vapor phase. Analytical flow cytometry was used to check the purity and quantity of each magnetically sorted T cell population. From each sorted fraction, genomic DNA was isolated and quantified by UV absorbance on a Nanodrop 2000c. Based on the germline V gene (reference sequence), the CDR1 and CDR2 sequences are SEHNR and FQNEAQ. Between the V and J ends, shortened by 11 bases and 5 bases respectively, the junction contains 9 bases. From the cysteine up to the phenylalanine, the CDR3 has a length of 11 residues. The retained sequence is limited to the CDR3, 33 bases, with the frame set at the first base.

TCR CDR3 regions were amplified from genomic DNA by multiplex PCR using the deep immunoSEQ assay. Genomic DNA extracted from each cell subset was distributed evenly over all wells of several immunoSEQ 96-well plates, and each plate served as one replicate. Each replicate PCR for sorted subsets received roughly 0.2 ug genomic DNA, equal to about 30,000 T cell genomes. Purified libraries were measured with a Qubit 3.0 fluorometer, size-checked on a Bioanalyzer 2100, and measured again with the KAPA Library Quantification kit. Every immunoSEQ 96-well plate was sequenced on a dedicated single-read 150-cycle Illumina NextSeq 550 flow cell. In the authors' own workflow: Because the immunoSEQ output included only junctional sequences and no quality scores, the filtering could not be the same as the filtering used for full-length reads. To assign V/J genes and CDR3, sequences were annotated using PyIR, a Python wrapper for IgBLAST v1.9, with IMGT germline references. Any read was removed if the V/J assignment was weak (E-value above 1e-6), the CDR3 was missing, or the read contained stop codons, out-of-frame junctions, or ambiguous translated residues. V3J clonotypes were defined as sequences sharing an identical inferred V gene, J gene, and CDR3 amino acid sequence. Percentage overlap between repertoires was computed as shared unique clonotypes divided by the size of the smaller repertoire. RTK rarefaction, the Chao1 estimator, and Recon v2.1 estimates of unobserved clonotypes were used to assess repertoire richness. OLGA was used to compute generation probabilities for all TCRbeta clonotypes that the gDNA method yielded from a handful of donors. The source is immuneACCESS, and TCRdb retained only in-frame sequences with V and J called. Part of the clones is not carried over; for the studies checked, unresolved V genes explain less than half of this, and the remainder is unexplained. V, J and clone size are taken as reported in that table, and D and trimming were inferred from the DNA itself. This sample is represented by more than 2 million clones; 93% of them were singletons. More than 1.5% of the sample lies in the top ten.

The sequence derives from a man between 18 and 35 years old in good health. Some clones in this sample may be carry-over from other donors' samples. The V and J genes are TRBV7-9 and TRBJ2-2; perhaps TRBD1 is the D gene, with 6 bases matching. Sequencing was carried out using naive CD8+ T cells from PBMCs. Explained via the paper, the cell subset or site label denotes: CD45RA+CCR7+. The DNA sequence is TGTGCCGGGGGCTTAACCGGGGAGCTGTTTTTT. Translated, this gives CAGGLTGELFF.